This TCR beta chain derives from a study of control samples from healthy donors and cancer patients. Data came from immunoSEQ multiplex PCR; TCRdb stores just in-frame clones and leaves some out. Of about 58,000 clones listed, 94% are singletons. Trimming removed 1 base from V and 5 bases from J; junction bases left unmatched: 6. This CDR3 spans 16 amino acids. CDR1 is SGHVS and CDR2 is FQNEAQ in the germline V gene. Sequencing used blood. The origin of this receptor is a man aged 25-45 years in good health. V usage is TRBV7-8 and J usage is TRBJ2-2; 8 nucleotides agree with TRBD1. CDR3 in amino acids: CASSLVGTGVTGELFF. The CDR3 coding sequence is TGTGCCAGCAGCTTAGTGGGGACAGGAGTAACCGGGGAGCTGTTTTTT.